These 10 T cell receptor beta chains were sequenced from one sample in a study of T cells expressing NK-cell markers. TCRdb reprocessed the 5' RACE reads and keeps a single row for each CDR3 protein, giving no DNA. This sample contains about 260,000 distinct CDR3 sequences. The sequenced sample consisted of blood T cells: a sorted CD56 or NKG2C T cell subset, CD4+ or CD8+ T cells, or bulk PBMC T cells (not recorded which). These receptors came from a man between 18 and 35 years old in good health.

The chain recombines TRBV5-1 with TRBJ2-5. CDR3 size: 17 residues. Germline CDR1 SGHRS, CDR2 YFSETQ. The CDR3 here is CASSFIGFGVPQETQYF. Filled out from reference TRBV5-1 and TRBJ2-5, the complete variable domain reads KAGVTQTPRYLIKTRGQQVTLSCSPISGHRSVSWYQQTPGQGLQFLFEYFSETQRNKGNFPGRFSGRQFSNSRSEMNVSTLELGDSALYLCASSFIGFGVPQETQYFGPGTRLLVL.

The rearrangement joins TRBV11-3 to TRBJ1-1; TCRdb's assignment of TRBD1 cannot be checked, as there is no DNA. This CDR3 spans 12 amino acids. Germline V lookup: CDR1 SGHNT, CDR2 YENEEA. The CDR3 spells CATSQTGTEAFF.

V and J are TRBV7-8 and TRBJ2-1; without DNA, the TCRdb call of TRBD2 cannot be checked. The germline V gene encodes CDR1 SGHVS and CDR2 FQNEAQ. The length of the CDR3 is 15 residues. The CDR3 sequence: CASSPRVAGIRGQFF.

This chain joins TRBV19 and TRBJ2-3; TCRdb's D gene call, TRBD1, goes unchecked for lack of DNA. The CDR3 sequence is 13 residues long. Germline values: CDR1 LNHDA, CDR2 SQIVND (reference sequence). This CDR3 reads CASSPGRTDTQYF.

The chain recombines TRBV7-6 with TRBJ2-2. The CDR3 runs to 13 residues. Germline loops: CDR1 SGHVS, CDR2 FNYEAQ. CDR3 loop: CASTAMVPGELFF. Full variable domain (missing parts from reference TRBV7-6 and TRBJ2-2): GAGVSQSPRYKVTKRGQDVALRCDPISGHVSLYWYRQALGQGPEFLTYFNYEAQQDKSGLPNDRFSAERPEGSISTLTIQRTEQRDSAMYRCASTAMVPGELFFGEGSRLTVL.

The V call is TRBV7-2, the J call TRBJ2-5; TCRdb names TRBD2, which stays unverified in the absence of DNA. The CDR3 consists of 15 residues. Germline CDR1 and CDR2: SGHTA and FQGNSA. CDR3 loop: CASSPGLAGTETQYF.

This chain uses TRBV20-1 with TRBJ1-1. The germline CDR1 and CDR2 sequences are DFQATT and SNEGSKA (reference sequence). The CDR3 extends over 14 amino acids. The CDR3 loop is CSARTTTGRAEAFF.

V usage is TRBV5-1 and J usage is TRBJ2-1; checking the TCRdb D call of TRBD2 is not possible without DNA. This CDR3 has 19 amino acids. Germline V gives CDR1 SGHRS, CDR2 YFSETQ. This chain's CDR3 is CASKLPGLAGPRSYNEQFF. The full variable domain, with the rest looked up from reference TRBV5-1 and TRBJ2-1, is KAGVTQTPRYLIKTRGQQVTLSCSPISGHRSVSWYQQTPGQGLQFLFEYFSETQRNKGNFPGRFSGRQFSNSRSEMNVSTLELGDSALYLCASKLPGLAGPRSYNEQFFGPGTRLTVL.

The V gene is TRBV10-3, the J gene TRBJ2-2; TCRdb proposes TRBD2, but this gene call is untestable without DNA. The germline V gene encodes CDR1 ENHRY and CDR2 SYGVKD. The CDR3 covers 16 residues. The CDR3 sequence is CAISETSATDTGELFF.

The chain is built from TRBV4-1 and TRBJ1-1; TCRdb gives TRBD1 as the D gene, but with no DNA this cannot be confirmed. CDR1 is MGHRA and CDR2 is YSYEKL in the germline V gene. CDR3 length: 15 amino acids. The CDR3: CASSLTIRGVTEAFF.